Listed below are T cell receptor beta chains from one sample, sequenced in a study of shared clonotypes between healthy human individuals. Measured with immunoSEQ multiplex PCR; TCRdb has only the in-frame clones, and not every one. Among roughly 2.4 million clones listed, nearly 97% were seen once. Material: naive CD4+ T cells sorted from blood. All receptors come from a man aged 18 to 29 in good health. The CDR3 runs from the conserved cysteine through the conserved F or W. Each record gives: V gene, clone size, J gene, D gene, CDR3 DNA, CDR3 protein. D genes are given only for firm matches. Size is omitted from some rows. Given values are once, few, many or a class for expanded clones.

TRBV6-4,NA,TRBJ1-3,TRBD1,TGTGCCAGCAGTTCACCGGGACAGCCAAGCTCTGGAAACACCATATATTTT,CASSSPGQPSSGNTIYF
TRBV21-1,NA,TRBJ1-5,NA,TGTGCCAGCAGCAACCGGACAGGGGAAGGCAATCAGCCCCAGCATTTT,CASSNRTGEGNQPQHF
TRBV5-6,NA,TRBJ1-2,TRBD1,TGTGCCAGCAGCATTACAGGGGATTATGGCTACACCTTC,CASSITGDYGYTF
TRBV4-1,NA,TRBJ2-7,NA,TGCGCCAGCAGCCAACTACTATCGCCGGGCTCCTACGAGCAGTACTTC,CASSQLLSPGSYEQYF
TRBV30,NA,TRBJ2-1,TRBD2,TGTGCCTGGAGTCCGCTACTAGCGAGGGTCTACAATGAGCAGTTCTTC,CAWSPLLARVYNEQFF
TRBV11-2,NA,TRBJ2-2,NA,TGTGCCAGCAGCTTAGATTCATGGGGCGGCGCAGGTGCCGGGGAGCTGTTTTTT,CASSLDSWGGAGAGELFF
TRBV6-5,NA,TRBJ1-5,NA,TGTGCCAGCAGTTATCGGAAGGCGGGCAATCAGCCCCAGCATTTT,CASSYRKAGNQPQHF
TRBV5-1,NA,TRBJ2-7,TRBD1,TGCGCCAGCAGCTTAGGGGCAGGGGGCCTCCCCTACGAGCAGTACTTC,CASSLGAGGLPYEQYF
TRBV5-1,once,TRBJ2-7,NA,TGCGCCAGCAGCTTACCAGGGGACGAGCAGTACTTC,CASSLPGDEQYF
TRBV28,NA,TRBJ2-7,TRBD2,TGTGCCAGCAGTTTCTCTGGGGGGGTTACCTCCTACGAGCAGTACTTC,CASSFSGGVTSYEQYF
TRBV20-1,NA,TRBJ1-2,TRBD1,TGCAGCGTAACAGGGGCAGATGGCTACACCTTC,CSVTGADGYTF
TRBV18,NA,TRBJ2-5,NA,TGTGCCAGCTCACGCAGTGGAGGGGAAGAGACCCAGTACTTC,CASSRSGGEETQYF
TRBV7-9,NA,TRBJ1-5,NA,TGTGCCAGCAGCCCTAACAATCAGCCCCAGCATTTT,CASSPNNQPQHF
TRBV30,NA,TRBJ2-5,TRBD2,TGTGCCTGGAGTACTAGCGGGGTTTGGGGGCAATACCAAGAGACCCAGTACTTC,CAWSTSGVWGQYQETQYF
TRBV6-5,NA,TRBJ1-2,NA,TGTGCCAGCAAAGGAGTGGGGGGAAACTATGGCTACACCTTC,CASKGVGGNYGYTF
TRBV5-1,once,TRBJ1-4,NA,TGCGCCAGCAGCTTGGGCAGGGCGGCTGAAAAACTGTTTTTT,CASSLGRAAEKLFF
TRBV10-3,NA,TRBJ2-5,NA,TGTGCCATCAGTGAGGGGGGTTCGTACCAAGAGACCCAGTACTTC,CAISEGGSYQETQYF
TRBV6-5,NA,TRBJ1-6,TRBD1,TGTGCCAGCAGTTACGGGACAGGGTCACGGAATTCACCCCTCCACTTT,CASSYGTGSRNSPLHF
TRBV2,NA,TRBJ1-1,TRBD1,TGTGCCAGCCGGGACAGAGGGCGTACTGAAGCTTTCTTT,CASRDRGRTEAFF
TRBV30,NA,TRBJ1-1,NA,TGTGCCTGGACATTTTCGGCGAACACTGAAGCTTTCTTT,CAWTFSANTEAFF
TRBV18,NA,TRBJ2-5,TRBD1,TGTGCCAGCTCACCTAGGGACAGAGAGACCCAGTACTTC,CASSPRDRETQYF
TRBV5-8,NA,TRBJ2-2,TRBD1,TGTGCCAGCAGCTTCAGGGGGCGGAACACCGGGGAGCTGTTTTTT,CASSFRGRNTGELFF
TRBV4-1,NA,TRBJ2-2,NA,TGCGCCAGCAGCCAAGGGGTCGTCGGGGAGCTGTTTTTT,CASSQGVVGELFF
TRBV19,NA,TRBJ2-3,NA,TGTGCCAGTAGTATACTAGCTCATGATACGCAGTATTTT,CASSILAHDTQYF
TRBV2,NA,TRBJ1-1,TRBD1,TGTGCCAGCAGCCCCTTTGGCAGGGGGAAGGTGAACACTGAAGCTTTCTTT,CASSPFGRGKVNTEAFF
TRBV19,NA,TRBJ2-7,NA,TGTGCCAGTAGTAGGAACAGGGTCTACGAGCAGTACTTC,CASSRNRVYEQYF
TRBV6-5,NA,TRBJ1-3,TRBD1,TGTGCCAGCAGTTTAACAGGGGGCGAAACTGGAAACACCATATATTTT,CASSLTGGETGNTIYF
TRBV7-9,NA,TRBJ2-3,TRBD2,TGTGCCAGCAGCCGATGGACTAGCGGGGGGGCCGATACGCAGTATTTT,CASSRWTSGGADTQYF
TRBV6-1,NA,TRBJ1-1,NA,TGTGCCAGCAGGGACCAACAGGGTCAAGCTTTCTTT,CASRDQQGQAFF